These 20 T cell receptor beta chains came from one sample sequenced in a study of cytomegalovirus exposure and HLA in healthy donors. 60 Vbeta and 13 Jbeta primers were used in PCR. TCRdb's table, derived via immunoSEQ multiplex PCR, lists solely in-frame clones and lacks some. The data show about 130,000 clones, with under 85% seen just once and 4% to 4.5% held by the top ten. Sequences were obtained from PBMCs. The receptor set was obtained from a woman aged 45-65 years in good health and CMV-seropositive.

This clone appeared a single time. The chain recombines TRBV19 with TRBJ2-2; TRBD1 matches 8 bases. Unmatched junction bases numbered 4, after V lost 8 bases and J lost 5 bases. Germline CDR1 reads LNHDA; CDR2 reads SQIVND (reference sequence). The CDR3 runs to 13 residues. CDR3 loop: CASSQGATGELFF. CDR3 sequence (DNA): TGTGCCAGTTCTCAGGGGGCAACCGGGGAGCTGTTTTTT.

The chain recombines TRBV6-6 with TRBJ1-3; possible D gene TRBD1, 5 bases. Germline CDR1 MNHNY, CDR2 SVGAGI (reference sequence). Trimming shortened V by 5 bases and J by 4 bases, and 15 bases separated the two germline ends. The length of the CDR3 is 15 residues. The CDR3 reads CASSGLGGSGNTIYF. For the CDR3, the DNA is TGTGCCAGCAGTGGACTGGGGGGATCGGGAAACACCATATATTTT.

The chain has TRBV7-2 and TRBJ2-1; 7 bases are a match to TRBD2. The V gene end was trimmed by 5 bases and the J gene end by 0 bases; junction bases not matched to a gene: 4. Germline CDR1 reads SGHTA; CDR2 reads FQGNSA. The CDR3 has 15 amino acids. CDR3 DNA sequence: TGTGCCAGCAGCACCGGGGGGAGCTCCTACAATGAGCAGTTCTTC. Its translation: CASSTGGSSYNEQFF.

The chain combines TRBV9 with TRBJ2-1; no definite D call. Germline CDR1 and CDR2: SGDLS and YYNGEE. Trimming left V 4 bases short and J 7 bases short, with 6 bases between. The length of the CDR3 is 11 residues. The CDR3 spells CASSPGNEQFF. DNA for the CDR3: TGTGCCAGCAGCCCCGGTAATGAGCAGTTCTTC.

The gene calls are TRBV29-1 and TRBJ1-1; 7 bases align to TRBD1. The CDR3 length is 13 residues. With 7 bases clipped from V and 1 base from J, the junction kept 6 bases outside the gene matches. Germline V gene lookup returns CDR1 SQVTM and CDR2 ANQGSEA. The CDR3, as DNA: TGCAGCGCCCACGGACAGGCGAACACTGAAGCTTTCTTT. It translates to CSAHGQANTEAFF.

This rearrangement joins TRBV19 to TRBJ1-1; 7 bases are a match to TRBD1. Germline loops: CDR1 LNHDA, CDR2 SQIVND (reference sequence). J gave up 4 bases and V 4 bases, and 9 bases lay outside the gene matches. The CDR3 has 15 amino acids. The CDR3, as DNA: TGTGCCAGTAGTAAGGACAGGTTCGGGGCCACTGAAGCTTTCTTT. Amino acid sequence: CASSKDRFGATEAFF.

The chain uses TRBV9 and TRBJ1-5; TRBD1 agrees at 7 bases. CDR3 length equals 14 residues. Germline V gives CDR1 SGDLS, CDR2 YYNGEE. Trimming cost V 3 bases and J 3 bases; bases outside gene matches: 3. CDR3 nucleotides: TGTGCCAGCAGCGGAGGGACAGTCAATCAGCCCCAGCATTTT. This translates into CASSGGTVNQPQHF.

The rearrangement uses TRBV10-3 and TRBJ1-1; perhaps TRBD1 as D (6 bases). Trimming pared 1 base from V and 1 base from J, leaving 10 bases between. From germline, CDR1 is ENHRY and CDR2 SYGVKD. This CDR3 contains 15 residues. CDR3 sequence reads: CAISEWGGANTEAFF. DNA for the CDR3: TGTGCCATCAGTGAGTGGGGGGGGGCGAACACTGAAGCTTTCTTT.

This chain joins TRBV5-6 and TRBJ1-2; no clear D. V was pared by 4 bases and J by 5 bases, with 18 bases between. The CDR3 spans 15 residues. CDR1 and CDR2 from the germline V gene are SGHDT and YYEEEE. The CDR3 DNA reads TGTGCCAGCAGCAGTCTATCAACGCGATTTTATGGCTACACCTTC. Translating it yields CASSSLSTRFYGYTF.

The chain employs TRBV18 and TRBJ2-1; 11 nucleotides match TRBD2. Per the germline V gene, CDR1 is KGHSH and CDR2 is LQKENI. J was trimmed by 4 bases and V by 2 bases; bases with no gene match: 1. The CDR3 length is 15 residues. CDR3 sequence reads: CASSPGTSGYNEQFF. In nucleotides, the CDR3 is TGTGCCAGCTCACCAGGGACTAGCGGATACAATGAGCAGTTCTTC.

The chain joins TRBV5-1 to TRBJ2-1, with a possible D match to TRBD2 (5 bases). This CDR3 spans 14 amino acids. Per the germline V gene, CDR1 is SGHRS and CDR2 is YFSETQ. Trimming stripped 4 bases from V and 0 bases from J, with 8 bases between. CDR3 residues: CASSQDSSYNEQFF. CDR3 DNA sequence: TGCGCCAGCAGCCAGGACTCCTCCTACAATGAGCAGTTCTTC.

The chain couples TRBV2 to TRBJ1-4; 8 positions match TRBD1. Per the germline V gene, CDR1 is SNHLY and CDR2 is FYNNEI. V dropped 4 bases and J dropped 6; count of bases not matched to a gene: 10. This CDR3 is built from 16 residues. The CDR3: CASSAGQGSSYEKLFF. DNA for the CDR3: TGTGCCAGCAGTGCCGGACAGGGAAGTTCGTATGAAAAACTGTTTTTT.

The rearrangement links TRBV2 to TRBJ2-5; 9 bases are a match to TRBD2. V lost 0 bases and J lost 2; bases outside the gene matches: 10. From germline, CDR1 is SNHLY and CDR2 FYNNEI. This CDR3 spans 18 amino acids. In DNA, the CDR3 is TGTGCCAGCAGTGAAGCGAGGGGGAGCGGGGGGCCGCAAGAGACCCAGTACTTC. Amino acid sequence: CASSEARGSGGPQETQYF. The full variable domain, completed using reference TRBV2 and TRBJ2-5, is EPEVTQTPSHQVTQMGQEVILRCVPISNHLYFYWYRQILGQKVEFLVSFYNNEISEKSEIFDDQFSVERPDGSNFTLKIRSTKLEDSAMYFCASSEARGSGGPQETQYFGPGTRLLVL.

The chain uses TRBV6-5 and TRBJ2-7; TRBD2 aligns across 12 bases. The CDR3 extends over 15 amino acids. V dropped 5 bases and J dropped 5; count of bases not matched to a gene: 7. CDR1 MNHEY and CDR2 SVGAGI come from the germline V gene. DNA for the CDR3: TGTGCCAGCAGTGCCCTAGCGGGGGGGCCCCACGAGCAGTACTTC. Translation: CASSALAGGPHEQYF.

The chain carries TRBV27 and TRBJ2-4, with 9 bases aligning to TRBD2. The CDR3 covers 16 residues. V trimming: 7 bases; J trimming: 6 bases; junction bases outside the gene matches: 13. The germline V gene has CDR1 MNHEY and CDR2 SMNVEV (reference sequence). The CDR3 protein is CASTSLAGGPGNIQYF. As DNA, the CDR3 is TGTGCCAGCACCTCCCTTGCGGGGGGGCCGGGAAACATTCAGTACTTC.

This clone was found many times. The V gene is TRBV29-1, the J gene TRBJ2-1; the D gene is possibly TRBD1 (7 bases). Germline V CDR1 and CDR2: SQVTM, ANQGSEA. The germline V and J ends were trimmed by 6 bases and 5 bases, with 20 bases remaining between them. CDR3 length: 15 amino acids. CDR3: CSVPTGVVADNEQFF. The CDR3 bases are TGCAGCGTACCTACAGGGGTCGTAGCGGACAATGAGCAGTTCTTC.

This chain connects TRBV11-3 to TRBJ2-7; the D is unclear. This CDR3 contains 13 residues. V lost 1 base to trimming and J lost 6 bases, with 10 bases between them. Germline CDR1 and CDR2: SGHNT and YENEEA. CDR3 amino acids: CASSLVPGGEQYF. CDR3 in DNA: TGTGCCAGCAGCTTAGTCCCCGGCGGCGAGCAGTACTTC. Full variable domain (remainder filled in from reference TRBV11-3 and TRBJ2-7): EAGVVQSPRYKIIEKKQPVAFWCNPISGHNTLYWYLQNLGQGPELLIRYENEEAVDDSQLPKDRFSAERLKGVDSTLKIQPAELGDSAVYLCASSLVPGGEQYFGPGTRLTVT.

This chain connects TRBV6-6 to TRBJ2-7; possibly TRBD1 for D (6 bases). This CDR3 has 14 residues. Per the germline V gene, CDR1 is MNHNY and CDR2 is SVGAGI (reference sequence). V lost 5 bases and J lost 0, with 11 bases in between. The CDR3 here is CASSIRDTSYEQYF. The DNA of the CDR3 is TGTGCCAGCAGTATCCGGGACACCTCCTACGAGCAGTACTTC.

The V and J genes are TRBV4-1 and TRBJ2-5, with D maybe TRBD2 (5 bases). V was pared by 0 bases and J by 5 bases, with 13 bases between. The CDR3 has 15 amino acids. Germline values: CDR1 MGHRA, CDR2 YSYEKL. The CDR3 DNA follows: TGCGCCAGCAGCCAAGATATGGGCCGAGGGGAGACCCAGTACTTC. Translated, it gives CASSQDMGRGETQYF.

This clone has more than one count but fewer than ten. This chain joins TRBV6-6 and TRBJ1-1; tentative D call: TRBD1 (5 bases). This CDR3 is 14 amino acids long. CDR1 is MNHNY, CDR2 SVGAGI, per germline (reference sequence). Trimming pared 0 bases from V and 11 bases from J, leaving 16 bases between. The CDR3 protein is CASSYSWEGAQAFF. The CDR3 bases are TGTGCCAGCAGTTACTCGTGGGAAGGGGCCCAGGCTTTCTTT.